This entry lists 8 T cell receptor beta chains sequenced from one sample in a study of metastatic and nonmetastatic thyroid tumors. None of the patients had undergone any treatment ahead of thyroid surgery. Via MiXCR, TCRdb re-called the PCR reads. This table holds tens of thousands of clones, more than 35% found once. The sample was tumor tissue. These receptors originate from a female donor with papillary thyroid cancer or a benign thyroid nodule (not recorded which). Some clones in this sample may be carry-over from other donors' samples.

The sample holds a few counts of this clone. The chain is built from TRBV6-1 and TRBJ1-6, with 8 bases aligning to TRBD1. This CDR3 has 16 amino acids. CDR1 and CDR2 (germline): MNHNS, SASEGT. J was trimmed by 8 bases and V by 5 bases; bases with no gene match: 11. The CDR3: CASSKGTGGRDSPLHF. CDR3 DNA: TGTGCCAGCAGTAAGGGGACAGGCGGTAGGGATTCACCCCTCCACTTT.

For this clone: One end of the junction does not line up with germline, which may come from a read error. This sequence joins TRBV4-1 and TRBJ1-2; D remains unclear. Germline assignment: CDR1 MGHRA and CDR2 YSYEKL. The length of the CDR3 is 17 residues. This chain's CDR3 is CAGSQALPRTAVYGYTF. The CDR3 region has the DNA TGCGCCGGCAGCCAAGCGTTACCTCGGACTGCCGTCTATGGCTACACCTTC.

V usage is TRBV5-5 and J usage is TRBJ1-2, with a weak D call TRBD1 (6 bases). The germline V and J ends were trimmed by 1 base and 0 bases, with 10 bases remaining between them. Germline V gives CDR1 SGHKS, CDR2 YYEKEE (reference sequence). The CDR3 consists of 15 residues. In DNA, the CDR3 is TGTGCCAGCAGCTTGACAGGGAACACTAACTATGGCTACACCTTC. It specifies CASSLTGNTNYGYTF.

The chain joins TRBV4-2 to TRBJ2-7; D is perhaps TRBD2 (5 bases). V was trimmed by 3 bases and J by 6 bases, leaving 21 bases between them. Germline V gives CDR1 LGHNA, CDR2 YNFKEQ. The CDR3 is 16 residues long. The CDR3 bases are TGTGCCAGCAGCCAGGCGGGCACTAAGAGCTCGTTCGAGCAGTACTTC. Protein product: CASSQAGTKSSFEQYF.

This clone was recorded at least ten times. The CDR3 here is CASSLRQLLYNSPLHF. The CDR3, as DNA: TGTGCCAGCAGTTTAAGACAGCTCCTCTATAATTCACCCCTCCACTTT. V usage is TRBV6-1 and J usage is TRBJ1-6, with a weak D call TRBD1 (5 bases). The CDR3 runs 16 residues. With 5 bases removed from V and 3 bases from J, the gap between germline ends came to 14 bases. Germline values: CDR1 MNHNS, CDR2 SASEGT.

This clone has only a few counts. This chain uses TRBV27 with TRBJ2-7; the match to TRBD1 covers 9 bases. Germline V gene data show CDR1 as MNHEY and CDR2 as SMNVEV (reference sequence). V shed 8 bases, J shed 6 bases, and the junction held 11 bases outside the gene matches. CDR3 length: 14 amino acids. The CDR3 loop is CASGQLTGGSEQYF. CDR3 sequence (DNA): TGTGCCAGCGGACAACTAACAGGGGGCAGCGAGCAGTACTTC.

The V and J genes are TRBV9 and TRBJ2-7; D is perhaps TRBD2 (6 bases). CDR1 SGDLS and CDR2 YYNGEE come from the germline V gene. The CDR3 is made up of 13 amino acids. The germline V and J ends were trimmed by 3 bases and 6 bases, with 13 bases remaining between them. The chain's CDR3 is CASSEGTFGEQYF. The CDR3, as DNA: TGTGCCAGCAGCGAGGGGACTTTTGGCGAGCAGTACTTC.

Only a few counts were recorded for this clone. This sequence joins TRBV5-1 and TRBJ2-2; 7 bases map to TRBD1. The germline V gene encodes CDR1 SGHRS and CDR2 YFSETQ. V shed 6 bases and J 3 bases; nucleotides not matched to a gene: 5. The CDR3 consists of 14 residues. CDR3 DNA sequence: TGCGCCAGCAAGACAGGGTTTGACACCGGGGAGCTGTTTTTT. It encodes CASKTGFDTGELFF.